This T cell receptor beta chain was found in a study of cytomegalovirus exposure and HLA in healthy donors. Study-wide results and caveats: Common viral pathogens (according to a later analysis) appeared linked to several of the most significant clusters. Later on, analysis showed that most CMV-associated TCR beta chains appeared to be HLA-restricted. Across donors, sequencing depth was assumed by presence/absence analyses to be roughly uniform. Investigators reported around 150 TCR beta chains as tied to cytomegalovirus.

Germline CDR1 is SGHNT and CDR2 is YENEEA. V gave up 2 bases and J gave up 4 bases, with 15 bases separating them. The CDR3 has 16 amino acids. Notes on this clone: What it binds is unknown.

With 60 Vbeta and 13 Jbeta primers, the PCR was carried out. The data were produced by immunoSEQ multiplex PCR, yet TCRdb's version contains in-frame clones alone and is incomplete. Of about 150,000 clones listed, approximately 84% are singletons. The chain combines TRBV11-3 with TRBJ2-1; D call uncertain. The receptor comes from a man younger than 35 in good health and CMV-seronegative. The specimen was PBMCs. The CDR3 is CASSLNPSSSYNEQFF. CDR3 coding DNA: TGTGCCAGCAGCTTAAATCCCTCGTCCTCTTACAATGAGCAGTTCTTC.